A selection of T cell receptor beta chains follows, all from one sample in a study of T cell responses to AZD1222 COVID-19 vaccine. Sequenced by immunoSEQ multiplex PCR; TCRdb stores in-frame clones only, minus some. The sample lists approximately 140,000 clones, about 93% occurring once. This specimen was peripheral blood, taken on day 0 of AZD1222 vaccination. The receptors were sampled from an adult in good health. Each CDR3 is given with its conserved first and last residue. The D gene is left open where the match is weak. The size entry is marked missing in some rows and otherwise reads once, few, many or a size class.

TRBJ1-2 NA TRBV28 NA TGTGCCAGCAGTCCCTCGGACACCAACTATGGCTACACCTTC CASSPSDTNYGYTF
TRBJ2-3 NA TRBV2 NA TGTGCCAGCAAGGACTCATCCGGTACGCAGTATTTT CASKDSSGTQYF
TRBJ2-5 NA TRBV14 TRBD1 TGTGCCAGCAGCAGTCTACAGGGGACGGCGGTGCAGACCCAGTACTTC CASSSLQGTAVQTQYF
TRBJ1-5 NA TRBV28 TRBD1 TGTGCCAGCAGTTTGGGGACAGGCAACAATCAGCCCCAGCATTTT CASSLGTGNNQPQHF
TRBJ2-7 NA TRBV30 TRBD2 TGTGCCTTAGAGCGGGGTCGCTCCTACGAGCAGTACTTC CALERGRSYEQYF
TRBJ2-1 NA TRBV4-1 TRBD2 TGCGCCAGCAGCGCCCAACTAGCGGACTCCTACAATGAGCAGTTCTTC CASSAQLADSYNEQFF
TRBJ1-1 NA TRBV18 NA TGTGCCAGCTCACCTGGGAGGGCAAGAGTAAACACTGAAGCTTTCTTT CASSPGRARVNTEAFF
TRBJ2-5 NA TRBV5-4 NA TGTGCCAGCAGCTCGGAGGTGGGGGAAGAGACCCAGTACTTC CASSSEVGEETQYF
TRBJ1-4 NA TRBV30 NA TGTGCCTGGACCCGGGCCCTTAATGAAAAACTGTTTTTT CAWTRALNEKLFF
TRBJ1-2 once TRBV15 TRBD1 TGTGCCACCAGCAGGGAGAGACAGGGGGCCTATGGCTACACCTTC CATSRERQGAYGYTF
TRBJ1-1 NA TRBV2 TRBD1 TGTGCCAGCAAGTATGGGACAGCCAATCTGAAGAACACTGAAGCTTTCTTT CASKYGTANLKNTEAFF
TRBJ1-6 NA TRBV4-1 TRBD1 TGCGCCAGCAGCCAAGGGTTTCCAGGGGGCGGCAGGTCACCCCTCCACTTT CASSQGFPGGGRSPLHF
TRBJ1-3 NA TRBV2 NA TGTGCCAGCAGTGATGTAGGTTCTGGAAACACCATATATTTT CASSDVGSGNTIYF
TRBJ1-1 NA TRBV6-5 NA TGTGCCAGCAGTTACTCGCTCGGGGGCGAAGGCACTGAAGCTTTCTTT CASSYSLGGEGTEAFF
TRBJ1-2 NA TRBV6-5 NA TGTGCCACCCGGAGAGCTAACTATGGCTACACCTTC CATRRANYGYTF
TRBJ1-5 once TRBV27 NA TGTGCCAGCAGTGTTACCGGGACCGTGAACAATCAGCCCCAGCATTTT CASSVTGTVNNQPQHF
TRBJ1-5 NA TRBV19 TRBD1 TGTGCCAGCAGGGACAGGGGGCGAGGAAGCCCGCCCCAGCATTTT CASRDRGRGSPPQHF
TRBJ1-1 NA TRBV3-1/TRBV3-2 NA TGTGCCAGCAGCCAAGGACAGAACACTGAAGCTTTCTTT CASSQGQNTEAFF
TRBJ1-1 NA TRBV15 NA TGTGCCACCAGAAACTGGGGAGGGAACACTGAAGCTTTCTTT CATRNWGGNTEAFF
TRBJ2-7 NA TRBV4-1 TRBD2 TGCGCCAGCAGCCACGTGAGTAGCGGGGCCAACGAGCAGTACTTC CASSHVSSGANEQYF
TRBJ2-5 NA TRBV9 NA TGTGCCAGCAGCGTATCCGGGAGAAGCGTGGAGACCCAGTACTTC CASSVSGRSVETQYF
TRBJ2-1 NA TRBV20-1 NA TGCAGTGCTAGTGCCGGAGCCTACAATGAGCAGTTCTTC CSASAGAYNEQFF